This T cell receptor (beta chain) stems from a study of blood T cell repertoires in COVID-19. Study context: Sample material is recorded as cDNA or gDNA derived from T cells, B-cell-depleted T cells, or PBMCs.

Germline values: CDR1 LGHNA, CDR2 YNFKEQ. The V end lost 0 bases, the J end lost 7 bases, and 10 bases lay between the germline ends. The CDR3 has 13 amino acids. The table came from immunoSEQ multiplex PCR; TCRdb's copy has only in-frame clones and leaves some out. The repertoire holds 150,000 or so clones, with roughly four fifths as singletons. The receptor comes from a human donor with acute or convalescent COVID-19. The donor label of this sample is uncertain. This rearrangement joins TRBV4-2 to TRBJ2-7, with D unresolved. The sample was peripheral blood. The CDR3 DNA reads TGTGCCAGCAGCCAAGATCTTGAGGCGGAGCAGTACTTC. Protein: CASSQDLEAEQYF.